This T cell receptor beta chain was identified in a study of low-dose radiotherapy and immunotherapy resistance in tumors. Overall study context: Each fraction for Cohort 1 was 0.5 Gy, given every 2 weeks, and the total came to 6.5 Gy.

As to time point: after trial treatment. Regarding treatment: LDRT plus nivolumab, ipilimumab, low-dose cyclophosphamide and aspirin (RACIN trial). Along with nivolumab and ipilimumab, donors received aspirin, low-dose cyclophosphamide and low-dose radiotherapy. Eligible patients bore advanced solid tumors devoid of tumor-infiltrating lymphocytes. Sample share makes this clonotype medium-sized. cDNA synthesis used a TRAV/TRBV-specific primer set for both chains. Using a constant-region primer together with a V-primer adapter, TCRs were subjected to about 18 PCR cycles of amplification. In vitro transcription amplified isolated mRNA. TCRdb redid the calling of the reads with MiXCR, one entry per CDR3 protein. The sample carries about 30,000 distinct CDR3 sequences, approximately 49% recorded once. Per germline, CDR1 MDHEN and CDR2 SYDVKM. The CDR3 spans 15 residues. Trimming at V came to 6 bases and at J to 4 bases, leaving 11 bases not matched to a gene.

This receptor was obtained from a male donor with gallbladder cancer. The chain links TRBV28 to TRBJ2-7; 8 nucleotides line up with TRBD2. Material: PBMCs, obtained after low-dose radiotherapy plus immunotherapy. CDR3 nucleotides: TGTGCCAGCAGCCGCCCCAGCGGGAGTGGGTACGAGCAGTACTTC. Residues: CASSRPSGSGYEQYF.